This T cell receptor beta chain was sequenced during a study of T cells in narcolepsy (dated by TCRdb to 2017 to 2018). For the wider study: Patients with narcolepsy type 1 or type 2 (NT1, NT2) were enrolled in the study together with healthy control donors. The study used TCR Vbeta sequencing to track clonotypes in blood and CSF while looking for autoreactive T cells in narcolepsy patients that target self-antigens of hypocretin neurons (hypocretin, TRIB2).

Memory CD8+ T cells were sorted ex vivo from patient blood for TCR Vbeta sequencing and comparison with CSF CD8+ T cells. Taken from cysteine to phenylalanine, the CDR3 has 18 residues. This entry keeps only the CDR3 DNA: 54 bases, framed from base 1. Looking up the germline V gene (reference sequence) yields CDR1 SEHNR and CDR2 FQNEAQ. Germline trimming: 3 bases from V, 4 bases from J; junction bases outside gene matches: 10. Libraries came from the immunoSEQ multiplex PCR assay. In its TCRdb copy, this immuneACCESS table keeps in-frame sequences only and misses some clones. Where compared with another copy, unresolved V genes explain less than half of these, and the others have no known cause. A total of around 8,000 clones appear in this sample, around 64% of them only once. The ten largest clones capture about a fifth of the sample. Study-wide findings and limitations: According to the report, autoreactive clonotypes were detected serially in the blood of the same patients and of different patients, but not in healthy controls. HCRT-specific and TRIB2-specific autoreactive clonotypes were highlighted in plots that compared CD4+ T cell clonotypes in CSF versus blood from the same patient.

To note about this clone: Its antigen has not been determined. The input lacks base qualities; no much larger clone sits a single base away. Other nucleotide sequences in the sample specify the same CDR3.

The V and J segments used are TRBV7-9 and TRBJ2-1; TRBD2 matches 12 bases in the middle. Sample: CD45RA- memory CD8+ T cells from PBMCs. The sample's cell subset or site, from its label and the paper: memory T cells sorted ex vivo from peripheral blood. The receptor comes from a human donor with narcolepsy. The sequence in DNA is TGTGCCAGCAGCTTCGCTCCGGGCCTAGCGGGGGGGTACAATGAGCAGTTCTTC. Its translation reads: CASSFAPGLAGGYNEQFF.